A single sample is the source of the 27 T cell receptor beta chains below, sequenced in a study of blood T cells in healthy people across ages. A second roughly 6 to 12 cycle PCR used barcoded and J-beta primers. MiXCR, run by TCRdb on the 5' RACE reads, gives a single entry per CDR3 protein. In the table there are roughly 800,000 distinct CDR3 sequences, 58% of which are singletons. The sequenced sample was blood. The receptors derive from a man younger than 40 in good health.

This rearrangement joins TRBV9 to TRBJ1-2, with 8 positions matching TRBD1. With V trimmed by 0 bases and J by 1 base, 5 bases remained unmatched. The germline CDR1 and CDR2 sequences are SGDLS and YYNGEE. There are 16 residues in the CDR3. The CDR3 loop reads CASSVGSGGDNYGYTF. CDR3 DNA: TGTGCCAGCAGCGTAGGTTCAGGGGGCGATAACTATGGCTACACCTTC. The entire variable domain, with the rest obtained from reference TRBV9 and TRBJ1-2, is as follows: DSGVTQTPKHLITATGQRVTLRCSPRSGDLSVYWYQQSLDQGLQFLIQYYNGEERAKGNILERFSAQQFPDLHSELNLSSLELGDSALYFCASSVGSGGDNYGYTFGSGTRLTVV.

This clonotype appeared a few times. This rearrangement joins TRBV29-1 to TRBJ2-5, with D hard to call. Trimming took off 5 bases at V and 5 bases at J, with 12 bases between the two ends. CDR3 length: 12 residues. The germline gives CDR1 SQVTM, CDR2 ANQGSEA. The CDR3 DNA reads as TGCAGCGTTCTTCCTTCGGGTGAGACCCAGTACTTC. As protein: CSVLPSGETQYF.

This clonotype has only a few counts. The chain employs TRBV5-1 and TRBJ2-7; D is possibly TRBD1 (5 bases). Per the germline V gene, CDR1 is SGHRS and CDR2 is YFSETQ. V gave up 4 bases and J gave up 7 bases, with 18 bases separating them. The CDR3 has 14 amino acids. This CDR3 reads CASSIGVASFEQYF. The DNA of the CDR3 is TGCGCCAGCAGCATAGGGGTGGCGAGTTTTGAGCAGTACTTC. Filled out from reference TRBV5-1 and TRBJ2-7, the complete variable domain reads KAGVTQTPRYLIKTRGQQVTLSCSPISGHRSVSWYQQTPGQGLQFLFEYFSETQRNKGNFPGRFSGRQFSNSRSEMNVSTLELGDSALYLCASSIGVASFEQYFGPGTRLTVT.

The chain has TRBV4-3 and TRBJ2-7; TRBD2 agrees at 10 bases. The CDR3 runs to 15 residues. Germline V gene sequence: CDR1 LGHNA, CDR2 YSLEER. V shed 2 bases and J 7 bases; nucleotides not matched to a gene: 8. The CDR3 is CASSQLAGADNEQYF. The CDR3 bases are TGCGCCAGCAGCCAACTAGCGGGGGCTGACAATGAGCAGTACTTC.

This clonotype was counted only a few times. This rearrangement joins TRBV28 to TRBJ1-5; D is unresolved. CDR3 length equals 15 residues. Germline-derived CDR1 and CDR2 are MDHEN and SYDVKM. Trimming removed 4 bases at V and 0 bases at J, with 10 bases between. CDR3 DNA sequence: TGTGCCAGCAGTTCGCCCGGGAATAGCAATCAGCCCCAGCATTTT. It translates to CASSSPGNSNQPQHF. The full variable domain, completed using reference TRBV28 and TRBJ1-5, is DVKVTQSSRYLVKRTGEKVFLECVQDMDHENMFWYRQDPGLGLRLIYFSYDVKMKEKGDIPEGYSVSREKKERFSLILESASTNQTSMYLCASSSPGNSNQPQHFGDGTRLSIL.

This chain joins TRBV20-1 and TRBJ2-1, with 7 bases matching TRBD1. The CDR3 is 13 residues long. CDR1 is DFQATT and CDR2 is SNEGSKA in the germline V gene (reference sequence). V trimming: 2 bases; J trimming: 8 bases; junction bases outside the gene matches: 6. CDR3 loop: CSARRPGTDEQFF. In DNA form, the CDR3 reads TGCAGTGCTAGAAGGCCCGGGACAGATGAGCAGTTCTTC.

The genes are TRBV29-1 and TRBJ2-1, with D possibly being TRBD1 or TRBD2 (6 bases each). CDR1 is SQVTM and CDR2 is ANQGSEA in the germline V gene. Deletions cut 4 bases from V and 8 bases from J, with 18 bases between. The CDR3 has 14 amino acids. For the CDR3, the DNA is TGCAGCGTTGGAGGGGGACTCCGAAGCGATGAGCAGTTCTTC. It translates to CSVGGGLRSDEQFF.

This clonotype came up a few times. V usage is TRBV20-1 and J usage is TRBJ2-1, with D unclear. With 8 bases removed from V and 5 bases from J, the gap between germline ends came to 16 bases. The V gene's germline CDR1 is DFQATT and CDR2 SNEGSKA (reference sequence). The CDR3 is made up of 13 amino acids. The chain's CDR3 is CSSPAHSNNEQFF. CDR3 nucleotide sequence: TGCAGTTCACCAGCTCACTCAAACAATGAGCAGTTCTTC.

This clonotype was detected ten times or more. Sequence at one end of the junction differs from germline and may be a read error. The CDR3 sequence is CASSLAAYNEQFF. The CDR3 DNA sequence: TGTGCCAGCAGCCTAGCGGCCTACAATGAGCAGTTCTTC. The V call is TRBV7-2, the J call TRBJ2-1; TRBD2 agrees at 7 bases. The CDR3 spans 13 residues. Germline V gene data show CDR1 as SGHTA and CDR2 as FQGNSA.

This clonotype has only one observation. The V gene is TRBV4-1, the J gene TRBJ2-7; 7 bases line up with TRBD2. This CDR3 region has 15 residues. Germline V lookup: CDR1 MGHRA, CDR2 YSYEKL. V lost 2 bases and J lost 2; bases outside the gene matches: 6. The CDR3 region is CASSQSSGKAYEQYF. The CDR3 nucleotides are TGCGCCAGCAGCCAATCCAGCGGGAAGGCCTACGAGCAGTACTTC.

The chain joins TRBV30 to TRBJ1-1, with 7 bases aligning to TRBD1. The length of the CDR3 is 14 residues. The germline CDR1 and CDR2 sequences are GTSNPN and SVGIG (reference sequence). V lost 4 bases and J lost 1; bases outside the gene matches: 6. The CDR3 is CAWTEGQPNTEAFF. The CDR3 DNA is TGTGCCTGGACCGAGGGACAGCCGAACACTGAAGCTTTCTTT.

The V gene is TRBV29-1, the J gene TRBJ2-6; TRBD1 might be the D (6 bases). Germline assignment: CDR1 SQVTM and CDR2 ANQGSEA. The ends were cut back, 7 bases at V and 0 bases at J, with 16 bases in the middle. CDR3 size: 16 residues. CDR3 DNA sequence: TGCAGCGCCTCCCTGAACAGGGCCTCTGGGGCCAACGTCCTGACTTTC. Protein sequence: CSASLNRASGANVLTF.

The rearrangement uses TRBV25-1 and TRBJ2-1; a possible D gene is TRBD2 (5 bases). The CDR3 is 14 amino acids. V was cut by 3 bases and J by 9 bases, with 15 bases left in between. From germline, CDR1 is MGHDK and CDR2 SYGVNS. The CDR3 reads CASSDRLEAVEQFF. DNA for the CDR3: TGTGCCAGCAGTGACAGACTGGAAGCGGTTGAGCAGTTCTTC.

V usage is TRBV20-1 and J usage is TRBJ2-5; D gene ambiguous. The CDR3 extends over 13 amino acids. Germline V gives CDR1 DFQATT, CDR2 SNEGSKA (reference sequence). V lost 7 bases, J lost 0 bases, and 12 bases lay in between. CDR3 residues: CSDAAPNQETQYF. CDR3 DNA sequence: TGCAGTGATGCTGCCCCTAACCAAGAGACCCAGTACTTC.

V gene TRBV5-1 combines with J gene TRBJ1-1; D may be TRBD1 (6 bases). Germline assignment: CDR1 SGHRS and CDR2 YFSETQ. Trimming left V 4 bases short and J 0 bases short, with 19 bases between. The CDR3 is 17 amino acids. Written as DNA, the CDR3 is TGCGCCAGCAGCCGGTCGGACAGACGGGGTTTGAACACTGAAGCTTTCTTT. Its protein product is CASSRSDRRGLNTEAFF.

This chain links TRBV4-2 with TRBJ2-5, with D tentatively TRBD2 (6 bases). V was shortened by 1 base and J by 7 bases, with 13 bases between the two germline ends. From germline, CDR1 is LGHNA and CDR2 YNFKEQ. This CDR3 spans 14 amino acids. CDR3 sequence reads: CASSQGEGLGTQYF. The CDR3 coding sequence is TGTGCCAGCAGCCAAGGTGAGGGACTCGGGACCCAGTACTTC.

This sequence joins TRBV6-1 and TRBJ2-7; TRBD1 matches 7 bases. V gave up 1 base and J gave up 3 bases; unmatched junction bases: 3. Germline assignment: CDR1 MNHNS and CDR2 SASEGT. The CDR3 is 14 amino acids. CDR3 nucleotide sequence: TGTGCCAGCAGTGAAGGGGACAGATTCTACGAGCAGTACTTC. As protein: CASSEGDRFYEQYF.

This chain connects TRBV5-1 to TRBJ2-1; the D is unclear. Trimming removed 2 bases from V and 6 bases from J, with 9 bases in between. This CDR3 region has 13 residues. Germline CDR1 reads SGHRS; CDR2 reads YFSETQ. The CDR3 sequence: CASSFLSGNEQFF. CDR3 nucleotide sequence: TGCGCCAGCAGCTTTTTAAGTGGCAATGAGCAGTTCTTC.

This clonotype was counted a few times. The rearrangement links TRBV6-2 or TRBV6-3 to TRBJ2-6; D is unclear. This CDR3 contains 19 residues. V dropped 0 bases and J dropped 0 bases, with 15 bases sitting between them. Germline CDR1 is MNHEY and CDR2 is SVGEGT. CDR3 DNA sequence: TGTGCCAGCAGTTACTCGACTGGGCTTTCTTCCTCTGGGGCCAACGTCCTGACTTTC. Its translation is CASSYSTGLSSSGANVLTF.

This clonotype appeared once. V usage is TRBV6-1 and J usage is TRBJ1-6; D is undetermined. The length of the CDR3 is 14 residues. CDR1 is MNHNS and CDR2 is SASEGT in the germline V gene. The V end was cut by 7 bases, the J end by 8 bases, with 15 bases between. CDR3 nucleotide sequence: TGTGCCAGCACCGCCCGGCCTTCTTATTCACCCCTCCACTTT. Amino acid sequence: CASTARPSYSPLHF.

The rearrangement joins TRBV6-6 to TRBJ1-1; D might be TRBD1 (5 bases). The V end lost 4 bases, the J end lost 1 base, and 13 bases lay between the germline ends. The CDR3 covers 15 residues. Germline V gene sequence: CDR1 MNHNY, CDR2 SVGAGI (reference sequence). CDR3 nucleotides: TGTGCCAGCAGTTTGGGGGGGACCACGAACACTGAAGCTTTCTTT. Translation gives CASSLGGTTNTEAFF.

The chain uses TRBV29-1 and TRBJ2-1, with D tentatively TRBD1 (6 bases). V was trimmed by 6 bases and J by 6 bases, leaving 12 bases between them. The CDR3 extends over 12 amino acids. Germline V gene data show CDR1 as SQVTM and CDR2 as ANQGSEA. CDR3 nucleotides: TGCAGCGTCAACGGACAGTTCAATGAGCAGTTCTTC. Its protein product is CSVNGQFNEQFF.

This clonotype occurred a few times. V gene TRBV7-2 combines with J gene TRBJ2-7; 9 bases are shared with TRBD1. Germline CDR1 is SGHTA and CDR2 is FQGNSA. The J segment lost 5 bases and the V segment lost 1 base, leaving 12 bases of the junction unmatched. The CDR3 has 17 amino acids. CDR3 in DNA: TGTGCCAGCAGCTTAGTAGGGGACAGGGTGTTGTCCCACGAGCAGTACTTC. It encodes CASSLVGDRVLSHEQYF.

This clonotype turned up a few times. The gene calls are TRBV7-2 and TRBJ2-3; the match to TRBD2 covers 9 bases. In germline, CDR1 is SGHTA, CDR2 FQGNSA. V was clipped by 2 bases and J by 5 bases; unmatched bases: 8. CDR3 length: 16 amino acids. This chain's CDR3 is CASSLFSGSVGDTQYF. CDR3 nucleotides: TGTGCCAGCAGCTTATTTAGCGGGAGCGTCGGAGATACGCAGTATTTT. The full variable domain, with the rest looked up from reference TRBV7-2 and TRBJ2-3, is GAGVSQSPSNKVTEKGKDVELRCDPISGHTALYWYRQSLGQGLEFLIYFQGNSAPDKSGLPSDRFSAERTGGSVSTLTIQRTQQEDSAVYLCASSLFSGSVGDTQYFGPGTRLTVL.

The gene calls are TRBV28 and TRBJ1-2, with TRBD1 matching 7 bases. Germline-derived CDR1 and CDR2 are MDHEN and SYDVKM. This CDR3 has 14 amino acids. V gave up 8 bases and J gave up 0 bases; unmatched junction bases: 6. CDR3 sequence: CASFFTGANYGYTF. CDR3 sequence (DNA): TGTGCCAGCTTTTTCACAGGGGCTAACTATGGCTACACCTTC.

The genes are TRBV5-1 and TRBJ2-2; D remains ambiguous. With 4 bases removed from V and 4 bases from J, the gap between germline ends came to 14 bases. This CDR3 has 15 residues. Germline V gene lookup returns CDR1 SGHRS and CDR2 YFSETQ. The CDR3 nucleotides read TGCGCCAGCAGCCCCGGTGCCTCAGGCACCGGGGAGCTGTTTTTT. This encodes CASSPGASGTGELFF.

The chain links TRBV7-2 to TRBJ2-5, with 12 nucleotides matching TRBD2. V lost 2 bases and J lost 2; bases outside the gene matches: 12. Germline loops: CDR1 SGHTA, CDR2 FQGNSA. The CDR3 length is 19 residues. The CDR3 region has the DNA TGTGCCAGCAGCTTAAGAGTACGGCTAGCGGGAGGGGGTCAAGAGACCCAGTACTTC. Protein: CASSLRVRLAGGGQETQYF. The variable domain in full, with the rest retrieved from reference TRBV7-2 and TRBJ2-5, is GAGVSQSPSNKVTEKGKDVELRCDPISGHTALYWYRQSLGQGLEFLIYFQGNSAPDKSGLPSDRFSAERTGGSVSTLTIQRTQQEDSAVYLCASSLRVRLAGGGQETQYFGPGTRLLVL.